The present T cell receptor beta chain was sequenced within a study of vaccination and CD4 T cells after COVID-19. The Oncomine TCR Beta short-read assay was applied to DNA of cultured CD4+ T cells. From the PCR reads, TCRdb called clonotypes with MiXCR, one entry per CDR3 protein. The table lists about 20,000 distinct CDR3 sequences, roughly 40% of them singletons. From germline, CDR1 is ENHRY and CDR2 SYGVKD. Trimming removed 7 bases from V and 5 bases from J; junction bases left unmatched: 10. This CDR3 comprises 14 residues. This clonotype has only a few counts. Its target is not known. Indicated treatment: roughly ten-day PBMC culture with coronavirus spike peptide pools or control peptides (ViraFEST assay).

The J gene is TRBJ1-1, the V gene TRBV10-3; TRBD1 matches at 7 bases. Sample: CD4+ T cells from blood, cultured in vitro, taken after SARS-CoV-2 vaccination. The TCR was taken from a human donor who had recovered from COVID-19. CDR3 DNA sequence: TGTGCCATCAAAGACAGACAGGGAGAGACTGAAGCTTTCTTT. Its translation is CAIKDRQGETEAFF.